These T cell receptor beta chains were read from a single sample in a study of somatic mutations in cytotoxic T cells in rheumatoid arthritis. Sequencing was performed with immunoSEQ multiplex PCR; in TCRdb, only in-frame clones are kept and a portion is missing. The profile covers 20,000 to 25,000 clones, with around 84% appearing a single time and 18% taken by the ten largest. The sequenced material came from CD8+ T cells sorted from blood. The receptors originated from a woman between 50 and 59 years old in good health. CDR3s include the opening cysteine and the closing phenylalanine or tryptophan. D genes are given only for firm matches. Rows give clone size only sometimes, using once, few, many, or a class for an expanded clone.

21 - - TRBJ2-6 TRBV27 CASSPYIGQKLNNSGANVLTF TGTGCCAGCAGCCCATACATCGGACAGAAATTAAATAACTCTGGGGCCAACGTCCTGACTTTC
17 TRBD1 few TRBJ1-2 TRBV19 CASSIETSGQGNYGYTF TGTGCCAGTAGTATAGAAACTTCAGGACAGGGCAACTATGGCTACACCTTC
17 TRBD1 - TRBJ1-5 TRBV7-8 CASSPTQGWRGNQPQHF TGTGCCAGCAGCCCGACACAGGGGTGGAGGGGGAATCAGCCCCAGCATTTT
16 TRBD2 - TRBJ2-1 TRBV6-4 CASSPTASGGGYEQFF TGTGCCAGCAGTCCCACGGCCAGCGGGGGTGGTTATGAGCAGTTCTTC
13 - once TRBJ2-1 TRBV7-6 CASSQGLNNEQFF TGTGCCAGCAGCCAGGGTCTAAACAATGAGCAGTTCTTC
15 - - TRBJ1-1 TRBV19 CASLDRSQGNTEAFF TGTGCCAGCCTAGACAGGTCTCAGGGGAACACTGAAGCTTTCTTT
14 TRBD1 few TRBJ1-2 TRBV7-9 CASSLVGTGFGYTF TGTGCCAGCAGCTTAGTCGGGACAGGATTTGGCTACACCTTC
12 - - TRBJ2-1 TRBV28 CATAPSYNEQFF TGTGCCACCGCCCCTTCTTACAATGAGCAGTTCTTC
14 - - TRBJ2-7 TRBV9 CASSVTGGSYEQYF TGTGCCAGCAGCGTAACCGGGGGCTCCTACGAGCAGTACTTC
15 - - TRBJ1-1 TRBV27 CASSRSIQQNTEAFF TGTGCCAGCAGTCGAAGTATACAGCAGAACACTGAAGCTTTCTTT
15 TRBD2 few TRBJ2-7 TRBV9 CASSVAPSGDYEQYF TGTGCCAGCAGCGTAGCTCCTAGCGGGGACTACGAGCAGTACTTC
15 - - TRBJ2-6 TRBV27 CASSSPPTGANVLTF TGTGCCAGCAGTTCCCCCCCAACTGGGGCCAACGTCCTGACTTTC
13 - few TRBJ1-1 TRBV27 CASSPGSLTEAFF TGTGCCAGCAGTCCAGGGTCTCTCACTGAAGCTTTCTTT
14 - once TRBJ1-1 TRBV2 CASSEILAQGEAFF TGTGCCAGCAGTGAAATCCTAGCGCAGGGAGAAGCTTTCTTT
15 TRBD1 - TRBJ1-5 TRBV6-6 CASISDRGQNQPQHF TGTGCCAGCATCTCGGACAGGGGGCAGAATCAGCCCCAGCATTTT
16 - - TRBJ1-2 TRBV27 CASSFGVGGLDYGYTF TGTGCCAGCAGTTTTGGGGTCGGGGGCTTAGACTATGGCTACACCTTC
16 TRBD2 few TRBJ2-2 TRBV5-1 CASSFDLAGGTGELFF TGCGCCAGCAGCTTTGATCTGGCGGGGGGGACCGGGGAGCTGTTTTTT
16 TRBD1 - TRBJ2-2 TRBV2 CASSGRYRGRYGELFF TGTGCCAGCAGTGGGAGGTACAGGGGCCGATACGGGGAGCTGTTTTTT
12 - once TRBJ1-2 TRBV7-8 CASSPGLYGYTF TGTGCCAGCAGTCCGGGCCTCTATGGCTACACCTTC